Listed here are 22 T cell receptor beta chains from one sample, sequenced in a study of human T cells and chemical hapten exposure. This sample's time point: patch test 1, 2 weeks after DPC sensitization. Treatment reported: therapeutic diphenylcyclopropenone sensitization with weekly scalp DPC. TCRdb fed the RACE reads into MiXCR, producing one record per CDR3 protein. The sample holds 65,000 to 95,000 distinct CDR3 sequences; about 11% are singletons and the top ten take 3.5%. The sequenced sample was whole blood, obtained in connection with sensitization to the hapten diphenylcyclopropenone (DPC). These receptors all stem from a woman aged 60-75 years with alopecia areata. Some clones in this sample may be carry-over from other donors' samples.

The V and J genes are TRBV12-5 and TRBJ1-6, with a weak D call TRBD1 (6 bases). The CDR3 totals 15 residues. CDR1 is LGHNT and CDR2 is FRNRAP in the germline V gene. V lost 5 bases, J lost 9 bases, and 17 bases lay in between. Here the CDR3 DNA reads TGTGCTAGTGGTCTAAAACAGGGTGGCACTTCACCCCTCCACTTT. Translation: CASGLKQGGTSPLHF.

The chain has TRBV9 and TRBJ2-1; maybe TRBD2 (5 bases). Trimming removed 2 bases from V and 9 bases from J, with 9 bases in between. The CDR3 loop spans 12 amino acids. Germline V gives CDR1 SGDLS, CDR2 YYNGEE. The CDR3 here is CASSVPSSEQFF. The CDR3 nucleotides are TGTGCCAGCAGCGTTCCTAGCAGTGAGCAGTTCTTC.

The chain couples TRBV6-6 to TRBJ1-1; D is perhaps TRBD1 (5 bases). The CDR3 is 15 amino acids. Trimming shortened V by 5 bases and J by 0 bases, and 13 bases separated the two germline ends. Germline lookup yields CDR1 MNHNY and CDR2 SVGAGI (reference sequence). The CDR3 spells CASSQKGFMNTEAFF. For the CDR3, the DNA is TGTGCCAGCAGTCAAAAGGGGTTTATGAACACTGAAGCTTTCTTT.

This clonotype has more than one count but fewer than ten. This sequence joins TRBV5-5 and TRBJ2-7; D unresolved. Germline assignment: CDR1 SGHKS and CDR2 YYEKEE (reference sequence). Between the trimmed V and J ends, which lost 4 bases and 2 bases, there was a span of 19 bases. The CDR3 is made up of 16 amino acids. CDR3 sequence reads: CASSPRSQTIPYEQYF. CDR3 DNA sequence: TGTGCCAGCAGCCCTCGGTCCCAAACAATCCCCTACGAGCAGTACTTC.

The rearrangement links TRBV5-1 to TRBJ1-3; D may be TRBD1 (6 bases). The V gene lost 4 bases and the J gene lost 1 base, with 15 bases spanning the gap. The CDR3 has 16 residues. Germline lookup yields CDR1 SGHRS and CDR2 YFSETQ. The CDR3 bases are TGCGCCAGCAGCCCAAGGGACACCAGGTCTGGAAACACCATATATTTT. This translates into CASSPRDTRSGNTIYF. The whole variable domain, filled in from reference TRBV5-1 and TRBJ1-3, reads KAGVTQTPRYLIKTRGQQVTLSCSPISGHRSVSWYQQTPGQGLQFLFEYFSETQRNKGNFPGRFSGRQFSNSRSEMNVSTLELGDSALYLCASSPRDTRSGNTIYFGEGSWLTVV.

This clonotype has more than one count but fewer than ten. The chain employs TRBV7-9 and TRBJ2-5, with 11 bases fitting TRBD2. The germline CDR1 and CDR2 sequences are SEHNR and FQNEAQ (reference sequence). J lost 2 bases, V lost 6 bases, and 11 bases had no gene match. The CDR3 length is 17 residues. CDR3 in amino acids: CASSSTWTSGLQETQYF. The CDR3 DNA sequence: TGTGCCAGCAGTTCCACCTGGACTAGCGGGCTTCAAGAGACCCAGTACTTC. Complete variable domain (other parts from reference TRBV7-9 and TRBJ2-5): DTGVSQNPRHKITKRGQNVTFRCDPISEHNRLYWYRQTLGQGPEFLTYFQNEAQLEKSRLLSDRFSAERPKGSFSTLEIQRTEQGDSAMYLCASSSTWTSGLQETQYFGPGTRLLVL.

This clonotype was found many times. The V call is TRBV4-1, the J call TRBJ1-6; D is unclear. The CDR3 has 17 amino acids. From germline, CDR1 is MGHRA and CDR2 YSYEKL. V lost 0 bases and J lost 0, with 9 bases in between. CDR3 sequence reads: CASSQEPQSSYNSPLHF. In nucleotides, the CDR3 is TGCGCCAGCAGCCAAGAACCGCAAAGCTCCTATAATTCACCCCTCCACTTT.

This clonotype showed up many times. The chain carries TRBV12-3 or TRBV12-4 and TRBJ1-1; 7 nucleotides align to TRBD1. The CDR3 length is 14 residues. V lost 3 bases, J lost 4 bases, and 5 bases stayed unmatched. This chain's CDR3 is CASSFRTGPTEAFF. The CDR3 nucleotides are TGTGCCAGCAGTTTCAGGACAGGTCCCACTGAAGCTTTCTTT.

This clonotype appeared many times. CDR3 region: CSVLQGGSYNEQFF. The DNA for the CDR3 is TGCAGCGTCCTACAGGGGGGGTCCTACAATGAGCAGTTCTTC. The chain uses TRBV29-1 and TRBJ2-1, with TRBD1 as a possible D gene (8 bases). The germline V gene has CDR1 SQVTM and CDR2 ANQGSEA. CDR3 length equals 14 residues. Trimming cost V 6 bases and J 1 base, with 13 bases left between them.

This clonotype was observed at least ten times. CDR3 sequence reads: CASSGTGAGELFF. The CDR3 region has the DNA TGTGCCAGTTCCGGGACAGGGGCCGGGGAGCTGTTTTTT. The chain carries TRBV19 and TRBJ2-2, with 10 bases matching TRBD1. Trimming cost V 8 bases and J 6 bases; bases outside gene matches: 3. This CDR3 spans 13 amino acids. CDR1 and CDR2 (germline): LNHDA, SQIVND (reference sequence).

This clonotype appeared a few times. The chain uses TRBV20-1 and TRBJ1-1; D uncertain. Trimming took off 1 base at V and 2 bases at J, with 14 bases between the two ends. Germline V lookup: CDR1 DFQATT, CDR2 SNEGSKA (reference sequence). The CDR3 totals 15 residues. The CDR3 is CSARGRGSFNTEAFF. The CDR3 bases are TGCAGTGCTAGAGGTCGCGGGTCATTTAACACTGAAGCTTTCTTT.

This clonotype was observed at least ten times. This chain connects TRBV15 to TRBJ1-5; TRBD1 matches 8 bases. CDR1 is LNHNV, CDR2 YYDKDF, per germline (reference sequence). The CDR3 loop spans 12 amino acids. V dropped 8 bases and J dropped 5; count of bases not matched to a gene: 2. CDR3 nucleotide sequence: TGTGCCACCTCGACAGGGGATCAGCCCCAGCATTTT. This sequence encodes CATSTGDQPQHF.

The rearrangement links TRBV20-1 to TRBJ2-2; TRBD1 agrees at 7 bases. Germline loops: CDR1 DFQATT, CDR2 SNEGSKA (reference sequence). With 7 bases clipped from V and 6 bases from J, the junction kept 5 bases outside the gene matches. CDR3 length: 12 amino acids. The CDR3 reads CSGQGGAGELFF. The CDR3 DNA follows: TGCAGTGGACAGGGTGGTGCCGGGGAGCTGTTTTTT.

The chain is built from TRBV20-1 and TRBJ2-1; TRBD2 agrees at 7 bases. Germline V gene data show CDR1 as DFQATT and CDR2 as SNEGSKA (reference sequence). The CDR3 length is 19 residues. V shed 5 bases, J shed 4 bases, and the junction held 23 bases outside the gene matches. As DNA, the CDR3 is TGCAGTGCTCCGCCCCCCAGCGGGGCCGCCGCAGGCCATTACAATGAGCAGTTCTTC. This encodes CSAPPPSGAAAGHYNEQFF.

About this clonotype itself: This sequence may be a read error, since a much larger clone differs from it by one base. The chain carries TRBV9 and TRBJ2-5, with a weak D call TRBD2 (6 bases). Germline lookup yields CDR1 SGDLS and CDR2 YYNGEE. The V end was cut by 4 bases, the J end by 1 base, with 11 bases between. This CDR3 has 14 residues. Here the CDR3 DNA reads TGTGCCAGCAGCCCAATTAGCGGCCAAGAGACCCAGTACTTC. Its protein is CASSPISGQETQYF.

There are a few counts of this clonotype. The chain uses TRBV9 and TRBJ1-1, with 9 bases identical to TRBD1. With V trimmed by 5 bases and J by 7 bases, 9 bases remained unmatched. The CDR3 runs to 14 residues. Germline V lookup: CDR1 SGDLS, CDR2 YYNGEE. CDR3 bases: TGTGCCAGCAGTGTTATCCCGGACAGGGGTGAAGCTTTCTTT. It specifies CASSVIPDRGEAFF.

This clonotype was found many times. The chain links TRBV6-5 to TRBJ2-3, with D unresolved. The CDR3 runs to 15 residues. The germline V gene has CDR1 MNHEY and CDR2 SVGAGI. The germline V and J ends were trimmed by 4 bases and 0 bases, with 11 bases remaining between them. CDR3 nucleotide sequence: TGTGCCAGCAGTTTTCGCACCGCTAGCACAGATACGCAGTATTTT. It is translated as CASSFRTASTDTQYF.

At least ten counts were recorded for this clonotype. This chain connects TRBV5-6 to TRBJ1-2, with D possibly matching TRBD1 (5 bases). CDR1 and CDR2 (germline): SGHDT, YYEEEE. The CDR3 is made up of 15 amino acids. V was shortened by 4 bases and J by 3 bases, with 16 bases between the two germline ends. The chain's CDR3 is CASSRTLTAYYGYTF. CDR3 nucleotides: TGTGCCAGCAGCAGAACGCTGACAGCCTACTATGGCTACACCTTC.

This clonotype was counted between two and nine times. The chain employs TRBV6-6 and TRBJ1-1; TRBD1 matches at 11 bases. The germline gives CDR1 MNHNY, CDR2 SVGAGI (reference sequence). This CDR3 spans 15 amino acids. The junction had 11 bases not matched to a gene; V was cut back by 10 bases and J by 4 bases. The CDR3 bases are TGTGCCACCCAGAAATGGGGGACAGGGGGCACTGAAGCTTTCTTT. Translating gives CATQKWGTGGTEAFF.

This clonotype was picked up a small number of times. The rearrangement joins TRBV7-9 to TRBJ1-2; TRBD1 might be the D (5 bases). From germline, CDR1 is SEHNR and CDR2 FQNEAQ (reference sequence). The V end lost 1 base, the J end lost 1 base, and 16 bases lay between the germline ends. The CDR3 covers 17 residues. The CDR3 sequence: CASSLGGTAPFNYGYTF. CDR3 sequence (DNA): TGTGCCAGCAGCTTAGGCGGGACGGCACCTTTTAACTATGGCTACACCTTC.

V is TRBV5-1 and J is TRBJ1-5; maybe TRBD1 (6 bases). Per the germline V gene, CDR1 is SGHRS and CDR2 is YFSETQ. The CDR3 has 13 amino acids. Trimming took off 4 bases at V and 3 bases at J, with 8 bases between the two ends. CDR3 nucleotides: TGCGCCAGCAGCCGGGACACCAATCAGCCCCAGCATTTT. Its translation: CASSRDTNQPQHF.

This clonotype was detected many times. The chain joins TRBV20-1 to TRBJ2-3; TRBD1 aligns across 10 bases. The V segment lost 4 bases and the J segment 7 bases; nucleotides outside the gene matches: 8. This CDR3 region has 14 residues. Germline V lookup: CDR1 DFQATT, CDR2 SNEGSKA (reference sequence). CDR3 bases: TGCAGTGCTACGGACAGGGGGGTACAAAATACGCAGTATTTT. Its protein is CSATDRGVQNTQYF.